This is a list of T cell receptor beta chains from one sample in a study of blood T cells in healthy people across ages. MiXCR was run by TCRdb on the 5' RACE reads, yielding one entry per CDR3 protein. The repertoire has 760,000 or so distinct CDR3 sequences, 20% to 25% of them found once; the top ten carry 9.4%. Another study also made use of these data, one on T cells of mothers and their children.

The sequenced sample was blood. Every receptor here comes from a boy younger than 18 in good health. CDR3s include the opening cysteine and the closing phenylalanine or tryptophan. The D gene is left open where the match is weak. Size is omitted from some rows. Given values are once, few, many or a class for expanded clones.

D: TRBD2
length: 18
size: .
J: TRBJ2-5
V: TRBV7-2
CDR3: CASSWTPGLAFVQETQYF
DNA: TGTGCCAGCAGCTGGACCCCGGGACTAGCGTTCGTCCAAGAGACCCAGTACTTC

D: .
length: 15
size: few
J: TRBJ2-5
V: TRBV25-1
CDR3: CASSEYRGTEETQYF
DNA: TGTGCCAGCAGTGAATATCGAGGCACCGAAGAGACCCAGTACTTC

D: TRBD1
length: 13
size: few
J: TRBJ2-1
V: TRBV20-1
CDR3: CSAIGPGGWEQFF
DNA: TGCAGTGCTATAGGGCCAGGGGGCTGGGAGCAGTTCTTC

D: .
length: 15
size: .
J: TRBJ2-3
V: TRBV20-1
CDR3: CSARDGASPTDTQYF
DNA: TGCAGTGCTAGGGACGGGGCCTCACCAACGGATACGCAGTATTTT

D: TRBD2
length: 15
size: .
J: TRBJ2-4
V: TRBV28
CDR3: CASSTIRTSKNIQYF
DNA: TGTGCCAGCAGTACCATCCGGACTAGCAAAAACATTCAGTACTTC

D: .
length: 19
size: .
J: TRBJ2-1
V: TRBV21-1
CDR3: CASSKALRDRGLRYGEQFF
DNA: TGTGCCAGCAGCAAAGCGCTGAGAGACAGGGGATTAAGGTACGGTGAGCAGTTCTTC

D: .
length: 12
size: few
J: TRBJ2-5
V: TRBV29-1
CDR3: CSPWDEAETQYF
DNA: TGCAGCCCTTGGGATGAGGCGGAGACCCAGTACTTC

D: TRBD2
length: 15
size: .
J: TRBJ2-5
V: TRBV7-2
CDR3: CASSYRLAGGATQYF
DNA: TGTGCCAGCAGCTACCGACTAGCGGGAGGAGCGACCCAGTACTTC

D: .
length: 15
size: .
J: TRBJ1-5
V: TRBV28
CDR3: CASSWSDRPNQPQHF
DNA: TGTGCCAGCAGTTGGTCCGACAGGCCCAATCAGCCCCAGCATTTT

D: .
length: 16
size: .
J: TRBJ2-1
V: TRBV4-1
CDR3: CASSQDAQVSYNEQFF
DNA: TGCGCCAGCAGCCAAGACGCCCAGGTTTCCTACAATGAGCAGTTCTTC

D: .
length: 15
size: .
J: TRBJ2-2
V: TRBV7-3
CDR3: CASSGLTGGTGELFF
DNA: TGTGCCAGCAGCGGCTTGACAGGCGGAACCGGGGAGCTGTTTTTT

D: .
length: 11
size: few
J: TRBJ2-5
V: TRBV7-9
CDR3: CASSFEGNQYF
DNA: TGTGCCAGCAGCTTTGAGGGGAACCAGTACTTC

D: .
length: 13
size: .
J: TRBJ2-7
V: TRBV12-5
CDR3: CASGLGDIYEQYF
DNA: TGTGCTAGTGGTTTGGGCGACATTTACGAGCAGTACTTC

D: TRBD1
length: 15
size: .
J: TRBJ2-7
V: TRBV4-1
CDR3: CASSQENRGVNEQYF
DNA: TGCGCCAGCAGCCAAGAAAACAGGGGGGTCAACGAGCAGTACTTC

D: TRBD2
length: 18
size: few
J: TRBJ2-3
V: TRBV3-1
CDR3: CASSQGFPLAASTDTQYF
DNA: TGTGCCAGCAGCCAAGGGTTCCCGCTAGCGGCTAGCACAGATACGCAGTATTTT

D: .
length: 13
size: few
J: TRBJ2-4
V: TRBV25-1
CDR3: CASTERRDNIQYF
DNA: TGTGCCAGCACCGAGAGGAGGGATAACATTCAGTACTTC

D: TRBD1
length: 14
size: few
J: TRBJ2-7
V: TRBV5-1
CDR3: CASSGGQARYEQYF
DNA: TGCGCCAGCAGCGGCGGACAGGCCCGCTACGAGCAGTACTTC

D: TRBD2
length: 16
size: .
J: TRBJ2-3
V: TRBV7-2
CDR3: CASSLVSGGAVDTQYF
DNA: TGTGCCAGCAGCTTAGTTTCCGGGGGGGCTGTAGATACGCAGTATTTT

D: TRBD1
length: 15
size: .
J: TRBJ1-2
V: TRBV28
CDR3: CASRKQGDNFNGYTF
DNA: TGTGCCAGCAGAAAACAGGGGGATAATTTTAATGGCTACACCTTC

D: TRBD1
length: 16
size: .
J: TRBJ2-5
V: TRBV9
CDR3: CASSYNFRDSQETQYF
DNA: TGTGCCAGCAGCTACAATTTCCGGGACAGCCAAGAGACCCAGTACTTC

D: TRBD1
length: 16
size: .
J: TRBJ1-1
V: TRBV6-6
CDR3: CASSQRTGVGNTEAFF
DNA: TGTGCCAGCAGTCAGCGGACAGGGGTGGGAAACACTGAAGCTTTCTTT

D: .
length: 13
size: .
J: TRBJ2-5
V: TRBV6-1
CDR3: CASVGGRGVSQYF
DNA: TGTGCCAGCGTGGGGGGGCGAGGAGTGTCCCAGTACTTC

D: .
length: 14
size: few
J: TRBJ1-2
V: TRBV9
CDR3: CASSPEGTNYGYTF
DNA: TGTGCCAGCAGCCCCGAGGGTACTAACTATGGCTACACCTTC

D: .
length: 14
size: .
J: TRBJ1-2
V: TRBV29-1
CDR3: CSVEVAEKGFGYTF
DNA: TGCAGCGTTGAAGTAGCAGAAAAGGGTTTTGGCTACACCTTC

D: .
length: 14
size: .
J: TRBJ1-3
V: TRBV25-1
CDR3: CASSEEFSGNTIYF
DNA: TGTGCCAGCAGTGAAGAGTTCTCTGGAAACACCATATATTTT

D: .
length: 12
size: few
J: TRBJ2-7
V: TRBV29-1
CDR3: CSVGTDGSEQYF
DNA: TGCAGCGTTGGGACTGATGGTAGCGAGCAGTACTTC

D: .
length: 15
size: few
J: TRBJ2-1
V: TRBV29-1
CDR3: CSVAAQGKSYNEQFF
DNA: TGCAGCGTTGCGGCTCAGGGTAAATCCTACAATGAGCAGTTCTTC

D: .
length: 16
size: .
J: TRBJ2-5
V: TRBV3-1
CDR3: CASSHFLLGLGETQYF
DNA: TGTGCCAGCAGCCATTTTTTGCTGGGCTTGGGAGAGACCCAGTACTTC

D: .
length: 13
size: few
J: TRBJ2-5
V: TRBV6-2/TRBV6-3
CDR3: CASTGDNQETQYF
DNA: TGTGCCAGCACGGGGGACAATCAAGAGACCCAGTACTTC

D: TRBD2
length: 18
size: few
J: TRBJ2-7
V: TRBV28
CDR3: CASSLADETSGRAYEQYF
DNA: TGTGCCAGCAGTTTAGCTGATGAGACTAGCGGGAGGGCCTACGAGCAGTACTTC

D: .
length: 15
size: .
J: TRBJ1-2
V: TRBV6-5
CDR3: CASSYSIAGAGGYTF
DNA: TGTGCCAGCAGTTACTCGATTGCGGGGGCGGGTGGCTACACCTTC

D: .
length: 14
size: few
J: TRBJ2-5
V: TRBV20-1
CDR3: CSARDWGGKETQYF
DNA: TGCAGTGCTAGAGATTGGGGAGGAAAAGAGACCCAGTACTTC

D: .
length: 14
size: .
J: TRBJ2-5
V: TRBV2
CDR3: CASSEVNSAETQYF
DNA: TGTGCCAGCAGCGAAGTTAATTCGGCAGAGACCCAGTACTTC

D: TRBD1
length: 16
size: .
J: TRBJ1-5
V: TRBV6-6
CDR3: CASSYEKDRGGQPQHF
DNA: TGTGCCAGCAGTTACGAAAAGGACAGGGGAGGTCAGCCCCAGCATTTT

D: TRBD2
length: 14
size: many
J: TRBJ2-5
V: TRBV12-3/TRBV12-4
CDR3: CASSTLAGEETQYF
DNA: TGTGCCAGCAGTACCCTAGCGGGGGAAGAGACCCAGTACTTC

D: .
length: 13
size: few
J: TRBJ2-7
V: TRBV20-1
CDR3: CSASWADRYEQYF
DNA: TGCAGTGCTTCATGGGCGGACCGCTACGAGCAGTACTTC

D: TRBD2
length: 16
size: many
J: TRBJ2-5
V: TRBV5-1
CDR3: CASTPKGLAGGETQYF
DNA: TGCGCCAGCACCCCCAAGGGACTAGCGGGAGGCGAGACCCAGTACTTC

D: .
length: 13
size: .
J: TRBJ2-5
V: TRBV11-1
CDR3: CASSSSRIATQYF
DNA: TGTGCCAGCAGCTCCTCTAGGATTGCGACCCAGTACTTC

D: .
length: 16
size: few
J: TRBJ1-4
V: TRBV28
CDR3: CASSLKTGTSNEKLFF
DNA: TGTGCCAGCAGCCTCAAAACCGGGACCTCTAATGAAAAACTGTTTTTT

D: .
length: 15
size: .
J: TRBJ2-3
V: TRBV12-3/TRBV12-4
CDR3: CASSLALQGTDTQYF
DNA: TGTGCCAGCAGTTTAGCCTTGCAGGGCACAGATACGCAGTATTTT

D: .
length: 11
size: .
J: TRBJ1-2
V: TRBV29-1
CDR3: CSVLSNYGYTF
DNA: TGCAGCGTCTTGTCGAACTATGGCTACACCTTC

D: .
length: 13
size: few
J: TRBJ1-5
V: TRBV7-2
CDR3: CASSLELVQPQHF
DNA: TGTGCCAGCAGCTTAGAGTTGGTTCAGCCCCAGCATTTT

D: .
length: 14
size: few
J: TRBJ2-7
V: TRBV7-2
CDR3: CASSADRPSYEQYF
DNA: TGTGCCAGCAGCGCCGACAGGCCCTCCTACGAGCAGTACTTC

D: .
length: 12
size: .
J: TRBJ1-2
V: TRBV29-1
CDR3: CSVEGGIYGYTF
DNA: TGCAGCGTTGAAGGTGGGATCTATGGCTACACCTTC

D: TRBD2
length: 18
size: few
J: TRBJ2-7
V: TRBV20-1
CDR3: CSARAAGGTILSSYEQYF
DNA: TGCAGTGCTAGGGCGGCGGGGGGAACAATCCTAAGCTCCTACGAGCAGTACTTC

D: .
length: 14
size: .
J: TRBJ2-5
V: TRBV7-2
CDR3: CASKRGWGEETQYF
DNA: TGTGCCAGCAAACGAGGGTGGGGGGAAGAGACCCAGTACTTC

D: .
length: 11
size: few
J: TRBJ1-6
V: TRBV6-1
CDR3: CASSEGEALHF
DNA: TGTGCCAGCAGTGAAGGAGAGGCCCTCCACTTT

D: TRBD2
length: 19
size: few
J: TRBJ2-1
V: TRBV12-3/TRBV12-4
CDR3: CASSLIFGLGRSSYNEQFF
DNA: TGTGCCAGCAGTTTAATATTCGGGCTCGGGAGGAGCTCCTACAATGAGCAGTTCTTC

D: .
length: 15
size: few
J: TRBJ1-5
V: TRBV28
CDR3: CASSLVRGADQPQHF
DNA: TGTGCCAGCAGTTTAGTCCGGGGGGCCGATCAGCCCCAGCATTTT

D: TRBD1
length: 14
size: .
J: TRBJ2-3
V: TRBV29-1
CDR3: CSVVQGAFTDTQYF
DNA: TGCAGCGTTGTTCAGGGGGCCTTCACAGATACGCAGTATTTT

D: TRBD1
length: 16
size: few
J: TRBJ2-5
V: TRBV6-1
CDR3: CASSPMTGPLGETQYF
DNA: TGTGCCAGCAGCCCTATGACAGGGCCTCTGGGGGAGACCCAGTACTTC

D: TRBD2
length: 14
size: .
J: TRBJ2-3
V: TRBV9
CDR3: CASSVLAGEDTQYF
DNA: TGTGCCAGCAGCGTCCTAGCGGGCGAAGATACGCAGTATTTT

D: TRBD1
length: 15
size: .
J: TRBJ1-3
V: TRBV28
CDR3: CASSLFGTGYTTIYF
DNA: TGTGCCAGCAGTTTATTTGGGACAGGGTACACCACCATATATTTT

D: .
length: 14
size: many
J: TRBJ2-5
V: TRBV18
CDR3: CASSQSGDQETQYF
DNA: TGTGCCAGCTCGCAAAGCGGAGACCAAGAGACCCAGTACTTC

D: .
length: 14
size: .
J: TRBJ2-7
V: TRBV13
CDR3: CASSLGYTHYEQYF
DNA: TGTGCCAGCAGCTTAGGTTACACTCACTACGAGCAGTACTTC

D: TRBD1
length: 15
size: .
J: TRBJ2-7
V: TRBV5-1
CDR3: CASSFGTGEILEQYF
DNA: TGCGCCAGCAGCTTCGGGACAGGGGAAATTCTCGAGCAGTACTTC

D: .
length: 16
size: .
J: TRBJ2-1
V: TRBV15
CDR3: CATSRDRVGAYNEQFF
DNA: TGTGCCACCAGCAGAGATCGGGTGGGAGCCTACAATGAGCAGTTCTTC

D: .
length: 12
size: .
J: TRBJ2-3
V: TRBV5-1
CDR3: CASSSTEHTQYF
DNA: TGCGCCAGCAGCTCGACAGAACATACGCAGTATTTT

D: .
length: 15
size: .
J: TRBJ2-7
V: TRBV7-9
CDR3: CASSLRQAGIYEQYF
DNA: TGTGCCAGCAGCTTAAGGCAGGCAGGCATCTACGAGCAGTACTTC